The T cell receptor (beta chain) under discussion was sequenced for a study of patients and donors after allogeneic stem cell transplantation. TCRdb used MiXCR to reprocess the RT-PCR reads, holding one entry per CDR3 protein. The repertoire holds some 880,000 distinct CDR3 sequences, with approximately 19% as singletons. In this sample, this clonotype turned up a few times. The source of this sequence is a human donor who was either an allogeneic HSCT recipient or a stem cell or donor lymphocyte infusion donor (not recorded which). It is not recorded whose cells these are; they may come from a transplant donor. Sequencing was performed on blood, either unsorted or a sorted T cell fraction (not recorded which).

CDR3 sequence (DNA): TGCGCCAGCAGCCAAGATAGACCTAGCGGGAGCACAGATACGCAGTATTTT. It encodes CASSQDRPSGSTDTQYF. The chain employs TRBV4-3 and TRBJ2-3, with 8 bases that match TRBD2. Germline V gives CDR1 LGHNA, CDR2 YSLEER. CDR3 length equals 17 residues. V was pared by 0 bases and J by 0 bases, with 5 bases of the junction left unmatched.